This TCR beta chain was captured in a study of blood T cell repertoires in COVID-19. In terms of age and location, participants ranged from roughly 18 to 100 years and lived in about two dozen US areas. V was shortened by 2 bases and J by 2 bases, with 13 bases between the two germline ends. The CDR3 is made up of 15 amino acids. Germline-derived CDR1 and CDR2 are MNHEY and SMNVEV (reference sequence). Repertoires were generated with immunoSEQ multiplex PCR, while TCRdb's copy carries only in-frame clones and drops some. The sample contains a few hundred thousand clones, over 75% of which appear only once.

The genes are TRBV27 and TRBJ2-7; D may be TRBD2 (6 bases). Sequencing was done on a sample of PBMCs or T cells enriched from blood (not recorded which). The source of this sequence is a woman under 40 who had recovered from COVID-19. This CDR3 is CASSLGVAETYEQYF. CDR3 DNA: TGTGCCAGCAGTTTAGGAGTAGCGGAAACCTACGAGCAGTACTTC.